This T cell receptor (delta chain) was sequenced in a study of γδ T cells in repeated Plasmodium falciparum infection. Across the study: Each infection was followed by sampling at 21 days, plus baseline and some pre-infection draws.

Germline CDR1 is TSWWSYY and CDR2 is QGS. The CDR3 length is 24 residues. This clone was counted many times. The antigen remains undetermined. A far larger clone is just one base off, so this is likely a read error. The same CDR3 can be traced to other DNA sequences in this sample. Each sorted gammadelta sample had TRG and TRD chains sequenced. TCRdb reprocessed the multiplex PCR reads using CATT. The sample gives approximately 50,000 delta-chain clones, roughly 2% of which show up once; about 23% is in the top ten. Vgamma9/Vdelta2+ and Vdelta2-negative gammadelta T cells were flow-sorted from PBMC for bulk sequencing. General study findings and limits: Vdelta2-negative gammadelta repertoires, largely Vdelta1+, seemingly showed infection-driven waves of new clonal selection. Vdelta2-negative gammadelta repertoires appeared less diverse and less shared in Malian than Australian children.

This rearrangement joins TRDV1 to TRDJ1; possibly TRDD3 for D (8 bases). Input material: gamma-delta T cells from blood. The receptor's source is a pool of human donors (malaria-infected and uninfected, not separated). The CDR3 DNA reads as TGTGCCCTGGGTAAATTCCTACTTCTCCCCTGGGGGACAAAAATCCCGAGGTACACCGATAAACTCATCTTT. It is translated as CALGKFLLLPWGTKIPRYTDKLIF.